This T cell receptor beta chain was obtained from a study of cytomegalovirus exposure and HLA in healthy donors. Overall study results and limits: Both high specificity and high sensitivity reportedly marked the classifier's diagnosis of cytomegalovirus status. It is likely that the observed cluster of highly shared sequence variants was a sequencing artifact.

In nominal health when sampled, donors likely had unrecorded immune exposures nonetheless. PCR amplification relied on 60 Vbeta primers (plus 13 Jbeta primers). Using immunoSEQ multiplex PCR, the repertoire was profiled, and TCRdb retains in-frame clones only, with some absent. The sample includes over 150,000 clones, around 63% of them seen just once. This clone occurred once. The target antigen is unknown. The CDR3 contains 13 residues. Trimming cost V 2 bases and J 5 bases; bases outside gene matches: 0. Germline-derived CDR1 and CDR2 are MGHRA and YSYEKL. Sequenced: PBMCs. The TCR was taken from a woman aged 18-35 years in good health and CMV-seropositive. The chain combines TRBV4-1 with TRBJ1-5, with 7 nucleotides matching TRBD1. The CDR3 coding sequence is TGCGCCAGCAGCCAACAGGGGGATCAGCCCCAGCATTTT. Protein sequence: CASSQQGDQPQHF.